The TCR beta chain under discussion was sequenced for a study of radiation and T cells in renal cell carcinoma. The CDR3 is made up of 14 amino acids. The germline gives CDR1 LNHDA, CDR2 SQIVND (reference sequence). V was pared by 7 bases and J by 1 base, with 13 bases between. This table comes from immunoSEQ multiplex PCR, and its TCRdb copy is limited to in-frame clones, with some not included. The table records over 60,000 clones, roughly 80% of them present only once. Time point denoted: blood 4 weeks post-SBRT, at nephrectomy. Stated treatment: 15 Gy SBRT to primary tumor, nephrectomy 4 weeks later. Blood was sampled at baseline, 2 weeks and 4 weeks after SBRT.

The sequence came from an older woman with renal cell carcinoma. Material: blood, obtained from a patient whose treatment included radiotherapy and nephrectomy. The V gene is TRBV19, the J gene TRBJ1-1; no firm D call. This CDR3 is CASTAGSSNTEAFF. CDR3 nucleotide sequence: TGTGCCAGTACCGCGGGCAGCTCGAACACTGAAGCTTTCTTT.